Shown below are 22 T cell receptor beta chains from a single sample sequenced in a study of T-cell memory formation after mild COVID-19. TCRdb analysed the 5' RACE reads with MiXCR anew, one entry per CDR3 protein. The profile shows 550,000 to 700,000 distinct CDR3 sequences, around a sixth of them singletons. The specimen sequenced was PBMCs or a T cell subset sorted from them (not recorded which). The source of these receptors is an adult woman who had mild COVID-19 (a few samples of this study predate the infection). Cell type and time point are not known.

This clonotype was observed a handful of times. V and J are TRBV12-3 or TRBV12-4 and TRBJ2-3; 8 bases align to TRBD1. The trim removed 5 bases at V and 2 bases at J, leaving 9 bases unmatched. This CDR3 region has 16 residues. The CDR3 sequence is CASSLRQGRFTDTQYF. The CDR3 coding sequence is TGTGCCAGCAGTCTACGACAGGGGCGCTTCACAGATACGCAGTATTTT.

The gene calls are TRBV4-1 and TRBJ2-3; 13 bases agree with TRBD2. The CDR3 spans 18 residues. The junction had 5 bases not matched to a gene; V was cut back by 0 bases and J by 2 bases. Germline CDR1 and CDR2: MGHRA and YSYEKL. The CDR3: CASSQDPGTSGVTDTQYF. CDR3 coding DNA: TGCGCCAGCAGCCAAGATCCGGGGACTAGCGGGGTCACAGATACGCAGTATTTT.

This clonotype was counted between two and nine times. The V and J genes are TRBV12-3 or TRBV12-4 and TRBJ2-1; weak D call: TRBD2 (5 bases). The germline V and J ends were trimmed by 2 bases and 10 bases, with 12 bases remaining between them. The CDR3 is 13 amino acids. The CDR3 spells CASSLTGDGEQFF. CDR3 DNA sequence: TGTGCCAGCAGTTTAACCGGGGATGGGGAGCAGTTCTTC.

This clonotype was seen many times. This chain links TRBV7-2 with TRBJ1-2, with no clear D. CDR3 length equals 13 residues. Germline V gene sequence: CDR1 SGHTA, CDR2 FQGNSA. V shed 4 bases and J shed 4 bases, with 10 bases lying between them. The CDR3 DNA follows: TGTGCCAGCAGCTCCACAGCATTCTATGGCTACACCTTC. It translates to CASSSTAFYGYTF.

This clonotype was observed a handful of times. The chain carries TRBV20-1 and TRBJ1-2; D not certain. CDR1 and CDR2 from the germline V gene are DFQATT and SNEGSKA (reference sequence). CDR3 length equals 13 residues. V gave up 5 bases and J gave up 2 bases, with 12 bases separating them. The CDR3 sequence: CSAQTTANYGYTF. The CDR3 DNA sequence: TGCAGTGCTCAAACCACAGCAAACTATGGCTACACCTTC.

CDR3: CASSLTGGGREQYF. The DNA for the CDR3 is TGTGCCAGCAGCTTAACCGGGGGCGGTCGGGAGCAGTACTTC. The chain combines TRBV7-2 with TRBJ2-7; D possibly matches TRBD1 or TRBD2 (6 bases each). CDR3 length: 14 residues. CDR1 SGHTA and CDR2 FQGNSA come from the germline V gene. V shed 2 bases and J shed 7 bases, with 15 bases lying between them.

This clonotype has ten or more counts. CDR3 nucleotide sequence: TGTGCCAGCAGTGAAGGGACAGGGAACGAGCAGTACTTC. It is translated as CASSEGTGNEQYF. The chain joins TRBV2 to TRBJ2-7; 8 bases map to TRBD1. This CDR3 is built from 13 residues. The V and J ends lost 1 base and 5 bases, in that order; junction bases with no gene match: 1. Per the germline V gene, CDR1 is SNHLY and CDR2 is FYNNEI.

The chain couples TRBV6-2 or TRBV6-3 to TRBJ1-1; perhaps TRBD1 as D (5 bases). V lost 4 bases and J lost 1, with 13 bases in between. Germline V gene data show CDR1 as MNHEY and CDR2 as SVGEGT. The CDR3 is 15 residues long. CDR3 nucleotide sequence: TGTGCCAGCAGTTTTCCGGGACCCCGGAACACTGAAGCTTTCTTT. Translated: CASSFPGPRNTEAFF.

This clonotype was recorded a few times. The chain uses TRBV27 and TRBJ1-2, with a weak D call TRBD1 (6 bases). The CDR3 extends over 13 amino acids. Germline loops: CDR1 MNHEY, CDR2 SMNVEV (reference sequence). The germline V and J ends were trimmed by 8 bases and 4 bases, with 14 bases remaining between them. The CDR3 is CASRPDSLYGYTF. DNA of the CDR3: TGTGCCAGCCGTCCGGACAGCCTCTATGGCTACACCTTC.

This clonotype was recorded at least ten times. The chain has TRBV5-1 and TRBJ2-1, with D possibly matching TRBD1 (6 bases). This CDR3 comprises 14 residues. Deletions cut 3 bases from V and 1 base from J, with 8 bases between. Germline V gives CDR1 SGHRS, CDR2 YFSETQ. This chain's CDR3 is CASSSGHSYNEQFF. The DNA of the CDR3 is TGCGCCAGCAGCTCGGGACATTCCTACAATGAGCAGTTCTTC.

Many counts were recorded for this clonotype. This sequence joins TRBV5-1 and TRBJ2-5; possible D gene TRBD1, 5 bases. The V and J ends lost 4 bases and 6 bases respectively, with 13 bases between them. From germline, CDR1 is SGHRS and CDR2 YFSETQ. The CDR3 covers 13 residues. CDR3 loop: CASSRDSGKTQYF. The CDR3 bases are TGCGCCAGCAGCCGCGACAGTGGAAAGACCCAGTACTTC.

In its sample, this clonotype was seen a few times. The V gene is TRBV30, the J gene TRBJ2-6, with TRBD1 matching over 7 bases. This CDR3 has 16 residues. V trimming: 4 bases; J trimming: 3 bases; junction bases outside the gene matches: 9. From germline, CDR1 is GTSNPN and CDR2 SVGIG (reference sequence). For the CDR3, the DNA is TGTGCCTGGAAGGGGACAGACACGGGTGGGGCCAACGTCCTGACTTTC. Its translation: CAWKGTDTGGANVLTF.

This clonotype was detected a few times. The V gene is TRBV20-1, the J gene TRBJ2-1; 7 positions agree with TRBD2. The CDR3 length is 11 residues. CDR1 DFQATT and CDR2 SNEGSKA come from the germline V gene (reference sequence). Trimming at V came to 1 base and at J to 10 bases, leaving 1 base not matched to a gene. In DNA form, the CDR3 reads TGCAGTGCTAGAGGAGCGGGAGAGCAGTTCTTC. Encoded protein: CSARGAGEQFF.

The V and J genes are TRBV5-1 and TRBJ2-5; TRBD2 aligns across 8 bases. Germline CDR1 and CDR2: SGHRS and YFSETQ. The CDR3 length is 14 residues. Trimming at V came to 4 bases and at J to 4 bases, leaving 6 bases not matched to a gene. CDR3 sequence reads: CASSPGGRLETQYF. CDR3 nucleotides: TGCGCCAGCAGCCCGGGGGGGAGGCTAGAGACCCAGTACTTC.

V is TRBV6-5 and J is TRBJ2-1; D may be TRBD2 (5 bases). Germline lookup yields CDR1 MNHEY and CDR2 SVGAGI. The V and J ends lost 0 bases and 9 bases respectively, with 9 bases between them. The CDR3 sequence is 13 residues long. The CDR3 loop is CASSYSLAREQFF. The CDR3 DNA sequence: TGTGCCAGCAGTTACTCGCTAGCCCGTGAGCAGTTCTTC.

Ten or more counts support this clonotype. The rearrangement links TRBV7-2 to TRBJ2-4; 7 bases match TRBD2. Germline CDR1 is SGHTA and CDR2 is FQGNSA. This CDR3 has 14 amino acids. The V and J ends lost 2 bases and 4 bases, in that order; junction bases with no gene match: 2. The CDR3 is CASSLLAEKNIQYF. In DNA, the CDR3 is TGTGCCAGCAGCTTACTAGCGGAGAAAAACATTCAGTACTTC. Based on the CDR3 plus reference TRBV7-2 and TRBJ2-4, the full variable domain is GAGVSQSPSNKVTEKGKDVELRCDPISGHTALYWYRQSLGQGLEFLIYFQGNSAPDKSGLPSDRFSAERTGGSVSTLTIQRTQQEDSAVYLCASSLLAEKNIQYFGAGTRLSVL.

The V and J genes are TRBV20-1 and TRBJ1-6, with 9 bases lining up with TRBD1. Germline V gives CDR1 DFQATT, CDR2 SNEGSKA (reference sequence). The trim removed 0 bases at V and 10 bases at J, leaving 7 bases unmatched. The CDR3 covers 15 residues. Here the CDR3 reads CSARDRGQGGSPLHF. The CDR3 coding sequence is TGCAGTGCTAGAGATAGGGGACAGGGAGGATCACCCCTCCACTTT.

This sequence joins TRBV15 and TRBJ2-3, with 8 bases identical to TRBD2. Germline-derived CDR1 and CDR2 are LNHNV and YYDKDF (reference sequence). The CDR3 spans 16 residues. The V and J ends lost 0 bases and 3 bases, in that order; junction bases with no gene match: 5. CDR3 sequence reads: CATSRDRGGWTDTQYF. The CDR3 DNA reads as TGTGCCACCAGCAGAGATCGGGGGGGCTGGACAGATACGCAGTATTTT.

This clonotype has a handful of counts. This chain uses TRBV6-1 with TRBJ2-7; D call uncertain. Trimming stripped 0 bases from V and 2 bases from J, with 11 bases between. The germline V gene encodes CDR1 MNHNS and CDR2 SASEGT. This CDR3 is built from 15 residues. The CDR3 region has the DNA TGTGCCAGCAGTGAAGCGTATTGGCTGGCCTACGAGCAGTACTTC. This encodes CASSEAYWLAYEQYF.

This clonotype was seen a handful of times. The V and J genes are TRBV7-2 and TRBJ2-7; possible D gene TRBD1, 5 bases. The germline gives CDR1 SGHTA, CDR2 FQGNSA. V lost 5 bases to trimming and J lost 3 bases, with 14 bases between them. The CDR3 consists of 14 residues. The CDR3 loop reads CASSLTGRDYEQYF. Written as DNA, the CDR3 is TGTGCCAGCAGCCTTACCGGCAGGGACTACGAGCAGTACTTC.

This chain's CDR3 is CASSIGGNQETQYF. For the CDR3, the DNA is TGTGCCAGCAGTATTGGGGGGAACCAAGAGACCCAGTACTTC. The chain carries TRBV6-5 and TRBJ2-5, with D possibly TRBD2 on 6 matching bases. The V end lost 5 bases, the J end lost 0 bases, and 10 bases lay between the germline ends. Germline-derived CDR1 and CDR2 are MNHEY and SVGAGI. This CDR3 comprises 14 residues.

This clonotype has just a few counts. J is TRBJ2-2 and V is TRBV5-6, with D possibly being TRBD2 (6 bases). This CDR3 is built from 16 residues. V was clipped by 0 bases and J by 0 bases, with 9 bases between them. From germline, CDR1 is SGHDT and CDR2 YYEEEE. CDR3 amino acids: CASSLASGANTGELFF. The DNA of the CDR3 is TGTGCCAGCAGCTTGGCTTCGGGGGCGAACACCGGGGAGCTGTTTTTT.